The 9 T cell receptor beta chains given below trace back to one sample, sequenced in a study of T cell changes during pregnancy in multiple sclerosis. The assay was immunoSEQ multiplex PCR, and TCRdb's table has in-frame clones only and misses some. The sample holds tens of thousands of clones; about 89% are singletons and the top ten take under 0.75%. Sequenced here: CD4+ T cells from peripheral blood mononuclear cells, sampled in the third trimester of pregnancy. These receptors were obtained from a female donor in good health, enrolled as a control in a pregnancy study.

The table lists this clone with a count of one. The CDR3, as DNA: TGTGCCAGCGGGTTGACAGGGCCTAATTCACCCCTCCACTTT. Translation: CASGLTGPNSPLHF. The rearrangement joins TRBV27 to TRBJ1-6, with 7 nucleotides matching TRBD1. The CDR3 has 14 residues. CDR1 and CDR2 (germline): MNHEY, SMNVEV (reference sequence). With V trimmed by 8 bases and J by 6 bases, 7 bases remained unmatched.

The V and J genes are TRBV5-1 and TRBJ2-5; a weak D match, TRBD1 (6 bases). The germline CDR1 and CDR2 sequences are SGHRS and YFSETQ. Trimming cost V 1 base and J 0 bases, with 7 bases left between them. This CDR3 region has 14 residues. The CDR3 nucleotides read TGCGCCAGCAGCTTGTGGACAGACCAAGAGACCCAGTACTTC. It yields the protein CASSLWTDQETQYF.

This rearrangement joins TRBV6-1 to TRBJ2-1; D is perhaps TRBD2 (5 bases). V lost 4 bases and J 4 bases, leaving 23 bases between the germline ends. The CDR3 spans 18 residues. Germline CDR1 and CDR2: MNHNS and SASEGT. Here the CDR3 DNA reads TGTGCCAGCAGTGGCCCCTCTTTCGAGCGGAGAACTTACAATGAGCAGTTCTTC. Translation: CASSGPSFERRTYNEQFF.

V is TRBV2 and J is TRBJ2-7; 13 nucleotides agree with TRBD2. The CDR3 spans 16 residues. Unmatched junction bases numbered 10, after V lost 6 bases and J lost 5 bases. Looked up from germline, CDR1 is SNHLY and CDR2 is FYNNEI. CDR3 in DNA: TGTGCCAGCAGACCCACTAGCGGGAGGGCCAACCACGAGCAGTACTTC. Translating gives CASRPTSGRANHEQYF.

The CDR3 loop is CASSLVLAARGEQYF. CDR3 nucleotide sequence: TGTGCCAGCAGCTTGGTACTAGCGGCCAGGGGCGAGCAGTACTTC. V gene TRBV5-6 combines with J gene TRBJ2-7; 8 nucleotides align to TRBD2. The CDR3 spans 15 residues. Germline V CDR1 and CDR2: SGHDT, YYEEEE. With V trimmed by 0 bases and J by 6 bases, 8 bases remained unmatched.

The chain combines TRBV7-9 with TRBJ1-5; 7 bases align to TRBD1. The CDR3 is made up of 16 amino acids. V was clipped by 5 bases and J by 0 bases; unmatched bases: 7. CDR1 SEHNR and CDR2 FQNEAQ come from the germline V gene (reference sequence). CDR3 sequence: CASSDGDSYSNQPQHF. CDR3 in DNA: TGTGCCAGCAGCGATGGGGACAGCTATAGCAATCAGCCCCAGCATTTT. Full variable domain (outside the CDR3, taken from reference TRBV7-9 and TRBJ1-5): DTGVSQNPRHKITKRGQNVTFRCDPISEHNRLYWYRQTLGQGPEFLTYFQNEAQLEKSRLLSDRFSAERPKGSFSTLEIQRTEQGDSAMYLCASSDGDSYSNQPQHFGDGTRLSIL.

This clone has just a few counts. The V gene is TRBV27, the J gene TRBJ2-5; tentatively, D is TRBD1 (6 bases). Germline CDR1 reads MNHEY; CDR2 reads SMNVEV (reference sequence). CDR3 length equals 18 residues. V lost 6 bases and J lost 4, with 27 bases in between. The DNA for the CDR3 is TGTGCCAGCAGCCCCAGGGCGAAAGGGGCAGGGGCCCCAGAGACCCAGTACTTC. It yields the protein CASSPRAKGAGAPETQYF.

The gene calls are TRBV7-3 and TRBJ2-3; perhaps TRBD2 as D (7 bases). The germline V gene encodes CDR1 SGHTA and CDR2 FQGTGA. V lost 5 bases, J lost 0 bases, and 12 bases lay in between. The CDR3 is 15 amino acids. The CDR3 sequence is CASSRGAESTDTQYF. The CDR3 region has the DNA TGTGCCAGCAGCCGGGGGGCGGAGAGCACAGATACGCAGTATTTT. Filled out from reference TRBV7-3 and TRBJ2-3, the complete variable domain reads GAGVSQTPSNKVTEKGKYVELRCDPISGHTALYWYRQSLGQGPEFLIYFQGTGAADDSGLPNDRFFAVRPEGSVSTLKIQRTERGDSAVYLCASSRGAESTDTQYFGPGTRLTVL.

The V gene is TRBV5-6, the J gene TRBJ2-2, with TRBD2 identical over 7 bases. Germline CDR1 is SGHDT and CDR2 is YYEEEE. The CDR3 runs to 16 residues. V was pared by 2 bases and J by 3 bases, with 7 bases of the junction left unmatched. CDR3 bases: TGTGCCAGCAGCTTTCTACTAGCGACGGACACCGGGGAGCTGTTTTTT. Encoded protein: CASSFLLATDTGELFF.